This T cell receptor beta chain stems from a study of OX40 agonist ivuxolimab in advanced cancers. Of note for this clone: Its antigen is not identified.

Germline V lookup: CDR1 SGDLS, CDR2 YYNGEE. Trimming stripped 4 bases from V and 4 bases from J, with 8 bases between. This CDR3 spans 13 amino acids. Only in-frame clones appear in the TCRdb table, and some are missing; sequencing was by immunoSEQ multiplex PCR. The sample includes roughly 100,000 clones, 90% seen only once; the top ten take more than 0.4%. General study results and limits: CD8+ T cells showed, on average, more clonal expansion than CD4+ cells. Normalized T-cell clonal expansion was also low in some nonresponders.

The chain is built from TRBV9 and TRBJ2-2, with D unresolved. The sequencing here drew on CD4+ or CD8+ T cells sorted from blood, taken in a trial of the OX40 agonist ivuxolimab. This TCR was sampled from an adult with an advanced solid tumor such as melanoma, head and neck, liver or kidney cancer. The CDR3 loop is CASSTATTGELFF. Here the CDR3 DNA reads TGTGCCAGCAGCACAGCTACCACCGGGGAGCTGTTTTTT. Full variable domain (outside the CDR3, taken from reference TRBV9 and TRBJ2-2): DSGVTQTPKHLITATGQRVTLRCSPRSGDLSVYWYQQSLDQGLQFLIQYYNGEERAKGNILERFSAQQFPDLHSELNLSSLELGDSALYFCASSTATTGELFFGEGSRLTVL.